This T cell receptor beta chain derives from a study of kidney transplant recipient with SARS-CoV-2 infection. MiXCR was run by TCRdb on the reads, yielding one entry per CDR3 protein. Among 200,000 to 300,000 distinct CDR3 sequences listed, 29% were seen once. V gave up 4 bases and J gave up 9 bases, with 9 bases separating them. This CDR3 is 12 amino acids long. From germline, CDR1 is MDHEN and CDR2 SYDVKM. This clonotype was counted at least ten times. The origin of this receptor is a male patient between 25 and 39 years old who had COVID-19 and was a kidney transplant recipient. The graft donor may be the source of some T cells. The chain has TRBV28 and TRBJ2-2, with no clear D. The material sequenced was a blood sample, taken at baseline and on roughly day 120 from a kidney transplant recipient. CDR3 sequence reads: CASSYGYRELFF. The CDR3 coding sequence is TGTGCCAGCAGTTACGGGTACCGGGAGCTGTTTTTT. The full variable domain, completed using reference TRBV28 and TRBJ2-2, is DVKVTQSSRYLVKRTGEKVFLECVQDMDHENMFWYRQDPGLGLRLIYFSYDVKMKEKGDIPEGYSVSREKKERFSLILESASTNQTSMYLCASSYGYRELFFGEGSRLTVL.